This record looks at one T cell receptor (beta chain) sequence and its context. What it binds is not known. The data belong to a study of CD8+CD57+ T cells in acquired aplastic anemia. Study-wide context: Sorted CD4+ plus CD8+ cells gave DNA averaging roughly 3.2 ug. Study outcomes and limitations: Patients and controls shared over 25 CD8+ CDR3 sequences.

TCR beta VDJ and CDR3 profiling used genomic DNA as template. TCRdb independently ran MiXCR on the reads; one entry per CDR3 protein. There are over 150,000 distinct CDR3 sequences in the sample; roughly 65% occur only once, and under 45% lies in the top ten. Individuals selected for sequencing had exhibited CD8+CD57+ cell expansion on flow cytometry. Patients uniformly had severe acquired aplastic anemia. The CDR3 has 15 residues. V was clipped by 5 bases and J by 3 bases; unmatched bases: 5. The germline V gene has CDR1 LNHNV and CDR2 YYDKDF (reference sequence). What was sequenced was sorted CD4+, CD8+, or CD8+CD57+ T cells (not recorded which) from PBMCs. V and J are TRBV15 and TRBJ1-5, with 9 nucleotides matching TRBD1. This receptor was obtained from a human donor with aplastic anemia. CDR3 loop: CATSERTGDNQPQHF. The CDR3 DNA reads TGTGCCACCAGCGAAAGGACAGGGGACAATCAGCCCCAGCATTTT.